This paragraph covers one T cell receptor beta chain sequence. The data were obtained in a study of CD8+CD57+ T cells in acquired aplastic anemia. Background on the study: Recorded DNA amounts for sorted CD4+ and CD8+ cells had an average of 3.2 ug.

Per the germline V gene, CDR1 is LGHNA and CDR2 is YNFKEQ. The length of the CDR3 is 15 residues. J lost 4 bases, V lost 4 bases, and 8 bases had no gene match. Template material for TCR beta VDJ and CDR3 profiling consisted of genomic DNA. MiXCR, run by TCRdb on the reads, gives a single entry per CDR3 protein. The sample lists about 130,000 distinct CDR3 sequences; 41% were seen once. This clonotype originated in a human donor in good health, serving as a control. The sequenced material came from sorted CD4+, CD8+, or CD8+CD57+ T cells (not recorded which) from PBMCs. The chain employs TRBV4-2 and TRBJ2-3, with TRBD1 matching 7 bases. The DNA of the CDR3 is TGTGCCAGCAGCCCGCGAGGGGGCGGCGCAGATACGCAGTATTTT. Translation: CASSPRGGGADTQYF.